Presented here are 11 T cell receptor beta chains from one specimen sequenced in a study of a mutant IDH1 vaccine in newly diagnosed glioma. Method: immunoSEQ multiplex PCR; TCRdb's copy keeps in-frame clones and lacks some. The table records 24,000 or so clones, 90% to 95% of them present only once. Time point: baseline, week 1 (first vaccination visit). Noted treatment: pre-vaccination baseline after standard-of-care therapy. Sequences were derived from PBMCs, sampled from a glioma patient treated with radiotherapy, temozolomide or both. All receptors derive from a middle-aged man with glioma.

This clone has only one observation. The rearrangement joins TRBV7-3 to TRBJ1-2; maybe TRBD1 (6 bases). The CDR3 length is 16 residues. V shed 1 base and J shed 5 bases, with 17 bases lying between them. Germline V gives CDR1 SGHTA, CDR2 FQGTGA. The CDR3 DNA reads TGTGCCAGCAGCTTAAAAGGGACACATTGGATTTATGGCTACACCTTC. As protein: CASSLKGTHWIYGYTF. Full variable domain (rest looked up from reference TRBV7-3 and TRBJ1-2): GAGVSQTPSNKVTEKGKYVELRCDPISGHTALYWYRQSLGQGPEFLIYFQGTGAADDSGLPNDRFFAVRPEGSVSTLKIQRTERGDSAVYLCASSLKGTHWIYGYTFGSGTRLTVV.

The rearrangement joins TRBV28 to TRBJ2-7; D remains unclear. This CDR3 is built from 15 residues. The germline V and J ends were trimmed by 5 bases and 0 bases, with 14 bases remaining between them. Germline-derived CDR1 and CDR2 are MDHEN and SYDVKM. The CDR3, as DNA: TGTGCCAGCAGTACGCCCTCTTCAAGCTCCTACGAGCAGTACTTC. Translated: CASSTPSSSSYEQYF.

This rearrangement joins TRBV4-3 to TRBJ1-3; maybe TRBD1 (5 bases). Germline V gene data show CDR1 as LGHNA and CDR2 as YSLEER. The CDR3 consists of 14 residues. V dropped 3 bases and J dropped 1 base, with 7 bases sitting between them. CDR3 sequence (DNA): TGCGCCAGCAGCCAGGGGCTATCTGGAAACACCATATATTTT. It is translated as CASSQGLSGNTIYF.

The V and J genes are TRBV10-3 and TRBJ2-5; D call uncertain. Between the trimmed V and J ends, which lost 3 bases and 3 bases, there was a span of 17 bases. Germline V gene data show CDR1 as ENHRY and CDR2 as SYGVKD. The CDR3 runs 16 residues. The CDR3: CAISEYEVSAKETQYF. CDR3 nucleotides: TGTGCCATCAGTGAATACGAAGTCTCAGCAAAAGAGACCCAGTACTTC.

This clone has only one observation. The J gene is TRBJ2-3, the V gene TRBV11-3; tentative D call: TRBD2 (6 bases). CDR1 SGHNT and CDR2 YENEEA come from the germline V gene. V lost 5 bases and J 6 bases, leaving 6 bases between the germline ends. CDR3 length equals 11 residues. The CDR3 loop is CASSAGDTQYF. As DNA, the CDR3 is TGTGCCAGCAGCGCGGGGGATACGCAGTATTTT.

This rearrangement joins TRBV19 to TRBJ2-6; D is possibly TRBD2 (7 bases). The CDR3 is 16 amino acids. V was shortened by 9 bases and J by 4 bases, with 19 bases between the two germline ends. Germline V gives CDR1 LNHDA, CDR2 SQIVND (reference sequence). CDR3 loop: CASTHPRGAGANVLTF. The CDR3, as DNA: TGTGCCAGCACCCACCCCCGGGGGGCGGGGGCCAACGTCCTGACTTTC.

This chain links TRBV27 with TRBJ2-7; D is unclear. The CDR3 totals 15 residues. The germline gives CDR1 MNHEY, CDR2 SMNVEV (reference sequence). Between the trimmed V and J ends, which lost 3 bases and 2 bases, there was a span of 14 bases. CDR3 residues: CASSLTPGSPYEQYF. In DNA form, the CDR3 reads TGTGCCAGCAGTTTGACCCCCGGGTCCCCCTACGAGCAGTACTTC.

Turning to this clone: Other nucleotide sequences in the sample specify the same CDR3. The V gene is TRBV6-1, the J gene TRBJ2-2; D is unclear. Germline CDR1 MNHNS, CDR2 SASEGT. The CDR3 covers 13 residues. V was shortened by 7 bases and J by 4 bases, with 10 bases between the two germline ends. The CDR3 bases are TGTGCCAGCATTGTTAGCCCCACCGGGGAGCTGTTTTTT. Translated: CASIVSPTGELFF.

Concerning this clone itself: The germline gene is not matched at one end of the junction; a read error may be the cause. This chain links TRBV5-1 with TRBJ2-3, with D tentatively TRBD2 (6 bases). The CDR3 sequence is 15 residues long. CDR1 and CDR2 (germline): SGHRS, YFSETQ. The CDR3 loop is CASSSIAASTDTQYF. DNA for the CDR3: TGCGCCAGCAGCTCGATAGCGGCTAGCACGGATACGCAGTATTTT.

The gene calls are TRBV27 and TRBJ1-2, with D possibly being TRBD1 (5 bases). This CDR3 spans 15 amino acids. Germline V CDR1 and CDR2: MNHEY, SMNVEV (reference sequence). V lost 6 bases, J lost 5 bases, and 19 bases lay in between. The CDR3 DNA is TGTGCCAGCAGAACCCCCTTAGGGAGGGGATATGGCTACACCTTC. Translated, it gives CASRTPLGRGYGYTF.

The rearrangement joins TRBV7-2 to TRBJ1-6; TRBD1 might be the D (5 bases). V dropped 3 bases and J dropped 6 bases, with 18 bases sitting between them. Germline CDR1 reads SGHTA; CDR2 reads FQGNSA. The CDR3 runs to 17 residues. The CDR3 reads CASSFFFGAGSNSPLHF. The CDR3 DNA follows: TGTGCCAGCAGCTTTTTTTTCGGGGCAGGGAGTAATTCACCCCTCCACTTT.